The clone carrying this T cell receptor (beta chain) was recorded a few times. The data are from a study of blood T cells in healthy people across ages. It was with a sample-barcoded 5' primer and a J-beta primer mix that a second PCR of about 7 to 12 cycles was run. TCRdb re-called the 5' RACE reads with MiXCR, one entry per CDR3 protein. The sample has hundreds of thousands of distinct CDR3 sequences, roughly 25% seen once. The sample providers were healthy Caucasian people from Russia, aged about 6 to 95. PBMCs numbering at least 7 million were isolated per sample. The total RNA that was extracted per sample amounted to at least 6 micrograms. These same data were also listed under a study on T cells of mothers and their children. That source adds: Second-round PCR products received sample barcodes and 2-4 random nucleotides from the M1S primer.

Sequencing input: blood. This clonotype originated in a boy aged 10-17 years in good health.

CDR3 coding DNA: TGTGCCAGCAGCACCGCTGGACCTGCCTACGAGCAGTACTTC. Translated, it gives CASSTAGPAYEQYF. J is TRBJ2-7 and V is TRBV27; D gene unclear. Germline V gene data show CDR1 as MNHEY and CDR2 as SMNVEV (reference sequence). The CDR3 totals 14 residues. V lost 6 bases and J lost 2, with 14 bases in between.